This T cell receptor beta chain appears in the sequencing data of a study of T cell repertoires in cytomegalovirus infection. At the level of the study: As its CMV epitopes, the study selected recently identified HLA-C-restricted and well-studied HLA-B-restricted targets. Indicated by public TCR beta signatures were CMV infection and matching HLA type. Study results and limitations: Cumulative frequency of public TCR beta families picked out carriers of CMV plus the relevant HLA.

Germline values: CDR1 SGHTA, CDR2 FQGNSA. The CDR3 consists of 19 residues. Germline trimming cut 5 bases from V and 6 bases from J; bases unmatched to any gene: 20. TCRdb re-derived calls from the reads in MiXCR, one entry per CDR3 protein. The sample lists about 920,000 distinct CDR3 sequences; roughly 30% were seen once. This clonotype appeared many times. Its matching antigen is unknown. The TCR sequence derives from a human donor in good health (CMV status not recorded). Some clones in this sample may be carry-over from other donors' samples. The chain joins TRBV7-2 to TRBJ2-3; 10 nucleotides line up with TRBD2. The sequencing here drew on cultured CD8+ T cells from PBMCs, taken from culture after CMV antigen stimulation. The DNA of the CDR3 is TGTGCCAGCAGCCGGCCGAAAGGTGTTAGCGGGGGGCCGTGGGATACGCAGTATTTT. It translates to CASSRPKGVSGGPWDTQYF.